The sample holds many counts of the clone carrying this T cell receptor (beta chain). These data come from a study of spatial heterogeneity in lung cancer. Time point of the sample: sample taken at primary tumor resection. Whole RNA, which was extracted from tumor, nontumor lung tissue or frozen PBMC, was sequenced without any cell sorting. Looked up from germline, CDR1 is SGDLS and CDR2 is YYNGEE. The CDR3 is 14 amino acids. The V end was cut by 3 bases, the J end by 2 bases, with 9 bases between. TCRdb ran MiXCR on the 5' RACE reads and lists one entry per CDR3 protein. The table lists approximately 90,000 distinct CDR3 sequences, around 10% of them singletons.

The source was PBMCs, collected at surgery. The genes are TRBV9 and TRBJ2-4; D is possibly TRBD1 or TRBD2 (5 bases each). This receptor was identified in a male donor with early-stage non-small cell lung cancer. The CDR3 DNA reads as TGTGCCAGCAGCGCGGGGCTCACCAAAAACATTCAGTACTTC. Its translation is CASSAGLTKNIQYF. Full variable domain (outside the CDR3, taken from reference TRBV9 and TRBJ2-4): DSGVTQTPKHLITATGQRVTLRCSPRSGDLSVYWYQQSLDQGLQFLIQYYNGEERAKGNILERFSAQQFPDLHSELNLSSLELGDSALYFCASSAGLTKNIQYFGAGTRLSVL.